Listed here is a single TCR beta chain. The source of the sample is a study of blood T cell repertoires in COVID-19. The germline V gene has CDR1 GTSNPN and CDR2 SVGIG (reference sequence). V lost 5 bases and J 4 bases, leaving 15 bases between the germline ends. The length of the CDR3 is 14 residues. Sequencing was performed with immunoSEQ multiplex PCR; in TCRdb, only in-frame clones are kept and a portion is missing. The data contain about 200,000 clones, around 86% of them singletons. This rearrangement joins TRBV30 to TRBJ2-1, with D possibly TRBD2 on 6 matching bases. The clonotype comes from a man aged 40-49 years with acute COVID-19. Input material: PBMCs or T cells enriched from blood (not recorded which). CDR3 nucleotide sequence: TGTGCCTGGGGGAGGCTAGCGATATACAATGAGCAGTTCTTC. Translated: CAWGRLAIYNEQFF.